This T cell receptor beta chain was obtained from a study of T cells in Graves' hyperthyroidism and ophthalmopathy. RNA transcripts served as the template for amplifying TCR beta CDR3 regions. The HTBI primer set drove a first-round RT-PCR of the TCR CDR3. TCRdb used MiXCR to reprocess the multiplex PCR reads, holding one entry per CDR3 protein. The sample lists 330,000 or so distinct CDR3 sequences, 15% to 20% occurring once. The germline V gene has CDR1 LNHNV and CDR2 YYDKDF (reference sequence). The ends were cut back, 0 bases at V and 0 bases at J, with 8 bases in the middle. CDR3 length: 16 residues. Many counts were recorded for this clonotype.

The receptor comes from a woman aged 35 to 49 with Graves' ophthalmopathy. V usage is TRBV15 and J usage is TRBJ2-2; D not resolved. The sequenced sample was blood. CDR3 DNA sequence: TGTGCCACCAGCAGAGATGCCAGCGCGAACACCGGGGAGCTGTTTTTT. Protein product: CATSRDASANTGELFF.